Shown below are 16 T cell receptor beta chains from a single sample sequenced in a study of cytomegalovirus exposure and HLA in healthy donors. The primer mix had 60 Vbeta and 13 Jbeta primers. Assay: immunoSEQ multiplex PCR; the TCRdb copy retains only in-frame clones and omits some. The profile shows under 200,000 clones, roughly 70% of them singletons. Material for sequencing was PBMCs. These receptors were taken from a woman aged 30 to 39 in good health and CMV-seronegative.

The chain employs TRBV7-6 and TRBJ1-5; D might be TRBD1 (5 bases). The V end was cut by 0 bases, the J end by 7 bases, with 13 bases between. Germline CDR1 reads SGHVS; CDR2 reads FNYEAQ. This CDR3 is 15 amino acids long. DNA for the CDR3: TGTGCCAGCAGCTTAGCGAGCGGGGGGGGGCAGCCCCAGCATTTT. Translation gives CASSLASGGGQPQHF.

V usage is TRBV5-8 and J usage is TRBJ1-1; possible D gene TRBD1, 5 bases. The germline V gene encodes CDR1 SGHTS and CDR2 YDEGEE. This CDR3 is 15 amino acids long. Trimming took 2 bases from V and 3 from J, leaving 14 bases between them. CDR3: CASSLRPREDTEAFF. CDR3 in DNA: TGTGCCAGCAGCTTACGTCCCAGGGAGGACACTGAAGCTTTCTTT.

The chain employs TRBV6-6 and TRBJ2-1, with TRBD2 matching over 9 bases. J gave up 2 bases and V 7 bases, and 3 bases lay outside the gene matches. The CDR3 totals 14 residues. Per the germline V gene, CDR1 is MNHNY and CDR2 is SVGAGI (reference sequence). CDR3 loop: CASNLAGAYNEQFF. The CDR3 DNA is TGTGCCAGCAACTTAGCGGGGGCCTACAATGAGCAGTTCTTC.

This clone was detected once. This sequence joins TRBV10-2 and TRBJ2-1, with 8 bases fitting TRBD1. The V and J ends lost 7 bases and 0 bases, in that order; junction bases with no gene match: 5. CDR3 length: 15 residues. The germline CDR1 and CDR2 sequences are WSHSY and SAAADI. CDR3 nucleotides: TGCGCCAGCACCAGGACAGGGAGCTCCTACAATGAGCAGTTCTTC. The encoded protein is CASTRTGSSYNEQFF.

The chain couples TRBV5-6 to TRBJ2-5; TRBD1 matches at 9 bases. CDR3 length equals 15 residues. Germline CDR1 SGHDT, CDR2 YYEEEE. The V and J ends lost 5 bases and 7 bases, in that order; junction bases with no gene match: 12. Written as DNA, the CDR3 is TGTGCCAGCAGTTCCGGGACAGGGCGTCTTTGGACCCAGTACTTC. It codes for CASSSGTGRLWTQYF.

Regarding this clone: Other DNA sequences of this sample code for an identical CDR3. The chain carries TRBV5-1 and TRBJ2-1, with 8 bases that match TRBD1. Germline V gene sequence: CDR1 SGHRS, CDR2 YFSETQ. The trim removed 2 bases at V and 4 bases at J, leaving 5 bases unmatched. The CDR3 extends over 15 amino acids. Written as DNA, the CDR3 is TGCGCCAGCAGCTTAGGACAGGGCCATTACAATGAGCAGTTCTTC. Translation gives CASSLGQGHYNEQFF.

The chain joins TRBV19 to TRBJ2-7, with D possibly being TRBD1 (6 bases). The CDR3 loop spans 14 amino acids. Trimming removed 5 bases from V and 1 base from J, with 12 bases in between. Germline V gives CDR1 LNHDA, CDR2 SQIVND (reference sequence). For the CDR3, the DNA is TGTGCCAGTAGTGTTCCGGGACATTCCTACGAGCAGTACTTC. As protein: CASSVPGHSYEQYF.

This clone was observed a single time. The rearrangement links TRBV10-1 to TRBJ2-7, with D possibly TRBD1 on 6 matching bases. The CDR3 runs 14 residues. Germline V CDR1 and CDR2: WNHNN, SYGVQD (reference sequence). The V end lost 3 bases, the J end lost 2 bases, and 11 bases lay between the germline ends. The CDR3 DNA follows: TGCGCCAGCAGTGAAAGCCCAGGGGCCTACGAGCAGTACTTC. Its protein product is CASSESPGAYEQYF.

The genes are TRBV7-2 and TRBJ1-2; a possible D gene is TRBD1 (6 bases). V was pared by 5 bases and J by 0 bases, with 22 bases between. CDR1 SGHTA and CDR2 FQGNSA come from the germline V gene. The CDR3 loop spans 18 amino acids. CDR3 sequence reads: CASSSGRGGAPANYGYTF. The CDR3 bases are TGTGCCAGCAGCAGTGGCCGAGGGGGGGCCCCAGCTAACTATGGCTACACCTTC.

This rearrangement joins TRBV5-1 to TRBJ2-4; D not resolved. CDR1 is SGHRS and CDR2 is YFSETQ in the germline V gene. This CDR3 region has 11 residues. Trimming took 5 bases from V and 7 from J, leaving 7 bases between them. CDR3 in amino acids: CASSDQNIQYF. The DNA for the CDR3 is TGCGCCAGCAGTGATCAGAACATTCAGTACTTC.

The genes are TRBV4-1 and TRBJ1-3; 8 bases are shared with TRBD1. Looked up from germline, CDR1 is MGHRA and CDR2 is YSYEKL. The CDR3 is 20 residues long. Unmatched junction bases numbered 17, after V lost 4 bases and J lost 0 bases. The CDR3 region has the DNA TGCGCCAGCAGCCTCCGGGGGGACAGGCAAAACAGGGCCTCTGGAAACACCATATATTTT. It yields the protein CASSLRGDRQNRASGNTIYF.

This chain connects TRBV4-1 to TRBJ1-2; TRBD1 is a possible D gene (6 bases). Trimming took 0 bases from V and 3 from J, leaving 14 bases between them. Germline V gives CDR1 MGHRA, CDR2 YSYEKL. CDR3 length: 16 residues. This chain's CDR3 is CASSQEGGGGYYGYTF. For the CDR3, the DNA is TGCGCCAGCAGCCAAGAAGGGGGGGGAGGCTACTATGGCTACACCTTC.

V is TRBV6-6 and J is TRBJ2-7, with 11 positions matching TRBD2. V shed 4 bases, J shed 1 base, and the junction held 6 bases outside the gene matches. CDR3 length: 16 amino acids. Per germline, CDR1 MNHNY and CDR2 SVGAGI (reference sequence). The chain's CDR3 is CASSFLAGGVSYEQYF. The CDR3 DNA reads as TGTGCCAGCAGTTTTTTAGCGGGGGGGGTATCCTACGAGCAGTACTTC.

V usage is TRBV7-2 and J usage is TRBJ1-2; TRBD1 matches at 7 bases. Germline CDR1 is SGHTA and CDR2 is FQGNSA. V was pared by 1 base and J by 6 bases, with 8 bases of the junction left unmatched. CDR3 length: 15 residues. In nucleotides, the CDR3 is TGTGCCAGCAGCTTAGAACAGGGGATTGGGGATGGCTACACCTTC. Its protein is CASSLEQGIGDGYTF.

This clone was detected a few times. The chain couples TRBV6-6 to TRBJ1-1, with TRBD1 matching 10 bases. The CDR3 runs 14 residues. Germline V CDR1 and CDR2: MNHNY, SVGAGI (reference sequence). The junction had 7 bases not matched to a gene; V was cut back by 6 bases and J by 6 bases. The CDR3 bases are TGTGCCAGCAGCCAATCGGACAGGGGGGCTGAAGCTTTCTTT. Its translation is CASSQSDRGAEAFF.

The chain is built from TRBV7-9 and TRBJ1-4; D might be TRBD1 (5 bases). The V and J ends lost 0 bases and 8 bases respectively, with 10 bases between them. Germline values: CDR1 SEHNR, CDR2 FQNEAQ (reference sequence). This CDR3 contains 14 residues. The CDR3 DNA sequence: TGTGCCAGCAGCTTAGCAGGGGCTGGCGAAAAACTGTTTTTT. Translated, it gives CASSLAGAGEKLFF.